This TCR beta chain came from a study of T cells after yellow fever vaccination. General study findings and limits: A small proportion of clonotypes was detected in both the CD4 and CD8 compartments.

One entry per CDR3 protein, called by TCRdb with MiXCR from the 5' RACE reads. The sample consists of about 320,000 distinct CDR3 sequences, approximately 11% of them appearing once. At least ten counts were recorded for this clonotype. The antigen remains unidentified. The sample in question was CD4+ T cells sorted from PBMCs, obtained 45 days after the yellow fever booster vaccination. This sequence was found in a man aged 18 to 29 who received the YFV17D yellow fever vaccine.

The chain's CDR3 is CASRATSRGGETQYF. In DNA form, the CDR3 reads TGTGCCAGCAGAGCGACATCTCGGGGAGGAGAGACCCAGTACTTC. The rearrangement uses TRBV12-3 or TRBV12-4 and TRBJ2-5; TRBD2 might be the D (6 bases). There are 15 residues in the CDR3. V was clipped by 6 bases and J by 4 bases, with 18 bases between them.